These T cell receptor beta chains were read from a single sample in a study of T cells in Graves' hyperthyroidism and ophthalmopathy. TCRdb passed the multiplex PCR reads through MiXCR, listing each CDR3 protein once. Found here are approximately 300,000 distinct CDR3 sequences, about 15% of them singletons; the top ten hold over 50%. The specimen sequenced was blood. These receptors came from a woman in her sixties with Graves' ophthalmopathy. Both conserved end residues are part of each CDR3. The order of the fields is J gene, V gene, D gene, CDR3 length, clone size, CDR3 DNA, CDR3 protein. D genes are given only for firm matches. Clone size is given for some rows only: seen once, a few or many times, or a class if the clone is expanded.

>TRBJ2-7|TRBV20-1|.|13|many
TGCAGTGCTACAGCCGGGGGCACCTACGAGCAGTACTTC
CSATAGGTYEQYF
>TRBJ1-4|TRBV4-1|.|16|.
TGCGCCAGCAGTTCCAATCCGGGAACTGCTAATGAAAAACTGTTTTTT
CASSSNPGTANEKLFF
>TRBJ1-1|TRBV15|.|13|many
TGTGCCACCAGCAGAGTTGTGGAGGGAGAAGCTTTCTTT
CATSRVVEGEAFF
>TRBJ1-5|TRBV20-1|TRBD1|17|.
TGCAGTGCTAGAGATCCGGGACAGCAGAGGCCCAATCAGCCCCAGCATTTT
CSARDPGQQRPNQPQHF
>TRBJ1-6|TRBV14|.|14|few
TGTGCCAGCAGCCAAGCCTGGGGTGACTCACCCCTCCACTTT
CASSQAWGDSPLHF
>TRBJ2-5|TRBV2|.|16|few
TGTGCCAGCAGCCTAATACCGGACAGTGGTGGGGAGACCCAGTACTTC
CASSLIPDSGGETQYF
>TRBJ1-2|TRBV20-1|.|11|many
TGCAGTGCTAGAGAAAGGTCCGGCTACACCTTC
CSARERSGYTF
>TRBJ2-7|TRBV29-1|.|12|many
TGCAGCGTGGTATCCAGCTCCTACGAGCAGTACTTC
CSVVSSSYEQYF
>TRBJ2-1|TRBV27|.|13|many
TGTGCCAGCATGTTCGACAGGTACAATGAGCAGTTCTTC
CASMFDRYNEQFF
>TRBJ2-1|TRBV2|TRBD2|16|.
TGTGCCAGCAGTGGAGGACTAGCGGGATCCTACAATGAGCAGTTCTTC
CASSGGLAGSYNEQFF
>TRBJ2-3|TRBV7-3|.|14|many
TGTGCCAGCAGTGACAGAATCCGCACAGATACGCAGTATTTT
CASSDRIRTDTQYF
>TRBJ2-7|TRBV19|.|13|.
TGTGCCAGTAGCCCGGGGACAAGATACGAGCAGTACTTC
CASSPGTRYEQYF
>TRBJ2-6|TRBV27|.|15|.
TGTGCCAGCAGTCACAGGGCCTCCGGGGCCAACGTCCTGACTTTC
CASSHRASGANVLTF
>TRBJ1-2|TRBV20-1|.|12|few
TGCAGTACCCACGGGGCTAACTATGGCTACACCTTC
CSTHGANYGYTF
>TRBJ2-3|TRBV19|.|13|.
TGTGCCAGTAGTCCTAAGGGTGCAGATACGCAGTATTTT
CASSPKGADTQYF
>TRBJ2-7|TRBV25-1|.|15|few
TGTGCCAGCAGTGAATCCGGGGACATATCCTACGAGCAGTACTTC
CASSESGDISYEQYF
>TRBJ2-7|TRBV6-1|TRBD1|12|few
TGTGCCAGCAGTAACACAGGGGTCGAGCAGTACTTC
CASSNTGVEQYF
>TRBJ2-2|TRBV11-2|.|16|many
TGTGCCAGCAGCTTACTGTGGGGGCGGAACACCGGGGAGCTGTTTTTT
CASSLLWGRNTGELFF
>TRBJ2-3|TRBV4-2|TRBD2|17|.
TGTGCCAGCAGCCAAGAAAATAGCGGGGGAAGCACAGATACGCAGTATTTT
CASSQENSGGSTDTQYF
>TRBJ2-7|TRBV12-3/TRBV12-4|.|15|many
TGTGCCAGCAGGTACCGGAGGGACACTACCTACGAGCAGTACTTC
CASRYRRDTTYEQYF
>TRBJ2-7|TRBV28|TRBD1|15|.
TGTGCCAGCAGTGCAACCGGGACAGGGGACTACGAGCAGTACTTC
CASSATGTGDYEQYF
>TRBJ2-2|TRBV28|.|18|many
TGTGCCAGCATCCAGGGGTGGGGCCCGTTCGCGAACACCGGGGAGCTGTTTTTT
CASIQGWGPFANTGELFF
>TRBJ2-1|TRBV4-2|TRBD2|15|.
TGTGCCAGCGAGAAAGGGGGGACTAGTGGGAATGAGCAGTTCTTC
CASEKGGTSGNEQFF
>TRBJ1-1|TRBV5-1|.|12|many
TGCGCCAGCAGCTTGGATGGCAGAGAAGCTTTCTTT
CASSLDGREAFF
>TRBJ2-5|TRBV7-9|TRBD2|16|.
TGTGCCAGCAGCTCCAGACTAGCGGGGGGCGGGGAGACCCAGTACTTC
CASSSRLAGGGETQYF
>TRBJ2-3|TRBV12-3/TRBV12-4|.|13|many
TGTGCCAGCAGTTCCCTTAGGTCAGATACGCAGTATTTT
CASSSLRSDTQYF
>TRBJ2-7|TRBV12-3/TRBV12-4|TRBD1|13|many
TGTGCCAGCAGTTTCGCGACAGGGGGCGAGCAGTACTTC
CASSFATGGEQYF